Shown below are 15 T cell receptor beta chains from a single sample sequenced in a study of T cell repertoires in cytomegalovirus infection. TCRdb processed the reads anew with MiXCR; each CDR3 protein has one entry. The profile shows about 150,000 distinct CDR3 sequences, about 25% of them singletons. Sequencing was carried out using PBMCs. The receptors come from a human donor in good health (CMV status not recorded). Some clones in this sample may be carry-over from other donors' samples.

Only a few counts were recorded for this clonotype. V usage is TRBV28 and J usage is TRBJ1-5; possibly TRBD1 for D (5 bases). The CDR3 totals 13 residues. V lost 6 bases and J 7 bases, leaving 13 bases between the germline ends. Germline-derived CDR1 and CDR2 are MDHEN and SYDVKM. In DNA form, the CDR3 reads TGTGCCAGCAGGGGGGGGGTGGAGCAGCCCCAGCATTTT. This encodes CASRGGVEQPQHF.

This chain joins TRBV6-2 or TRBV6-3 and TRBJ2-7; perhaps TRBD2 as D (6 bases). The CDR3 totals 15 residues. CDR1 is MNHEY, CDR2 SVGEGT, per germline. Deletions cut 7 bases from V and 0 bases from J, with 16 bases between. DNA for the CDR3: TGTGCCAGCACCAGCCCTTACGGGAGCTCCTACGAGCAGTACTTC. It translates to CASTSPYGSSYEQYF.

This clonotype has a handful of counts. The rearrangement links TRBV7-2 to TRBJ2-1; no clear D gene. Deletions cut 6 bases from V and 1 base from J, with 19 bases between. This CDR3 is built from 17 residues. Per germline, CDR1 SGHTA and CDR2 FQGNSA. The CDR3 is CASRSQITLGSYNEQFF. Written as DNA, the CDR3 is TGTGCCAGCAGATCCCAGATTACCCTGGGATCCTACAATGAGCAGTTCTTC.

This clonotype was seen only a few times. The chain uses TRBV6-2 or TRBV6-3 and TRBJ2-7; D gene ambiguous. Trimming took off 6 bases at V and 6 bases at J, with 21 bases between the two ends. Germline V gene lookup returns CDR1 MNHEY and CDR2 SVGEGT. The CDR3 covers 15 residues. The CDR3 reads CASSQIEAGWGEQYF. CDR3 nucleotide sequence: TGTGCCAGCAGCCAAATCGAGGCAGGTTGGGGCGAGCAGTACTTC.

The rearrangement links TRBV6-2 or TRBV6-3 to TRBJ2-1; D gene ambiguous. Germline values: CDR1 MNHEY, CDR2 SVGEGT. V dropped 4 bases and J dropped 6 bases, with 13 bases sitting between them. The CDR3 has 14 residues. In DNA, the CDR3 is TGTGCCAGCAGTTTATCAGGTTCCCGCAATGAGCAGTTCTTC. Translation gives CASSLSGSRNEQFF.

This clonotype was detected a few times. The chain employs TRBV29-1 and TRBJ2-7, with 7 bases identical to TRBD1. Losses at the gene ends were 0 bases for V and 6 bases for J; bases not matched to a gene: 11. Germline CDR1 reads SQVTM; CDR2 reads ANQGSEA. There are 15 residues in the CDR3. CDR3 amino acids: CSVEDLQGTVSEQYF. CDR3 DNA sequence: TGCAGCGTTGAAGATCTTCAGGGGACAGTAAGCGAGCAGTACTTC.

This clonotype was counted between two and nine times. The rearrangement uses TRBV6-5 and TRBJ1-1, with D maybe TRBD1 (6 bases). The length of the CDR3 is 16 residues. CDR1 MNHEY and CDR2 SVGAGI come from the germline V gene. The V end was cut by 3 bases, the J end by 3 bases, with 17 bases between. CDR3 DNA: TGTGCCAGCAGTTATGAGAAGGGCAAGGGGGACACTGAAGCTTTCTTT. Protein product: CASSYEKGKGDTEAFF.

This clonotype was detected ten times or more. The rearrangement joins TRBV7-9 to TRBJ2-3; D is unclear. V lost 3 bases, J lost 5 bases, and 3 bases lay in between. CDR3 length: 11 amino acids. Germline CDR1 is SEHNR and CDR2 is FQNEAQ (reference sequence). This chain's CDR3 is CASSFKDTQYF. The DNA of the CDR3 is TGTGCCAGCAGCTTTAAAGATACGCAGTATTTT.

The chain joins TRBV11-2 to TRBJ1-1; 7 nucleotides align to TRBD1. This CDR3 region has 15 residues. The J segment lost 4 bases and the V segment lost 0 bases, leaving 5 bases of the junction unmatched. Germline lookup yields CDR1 SGHAT and CDR2 FQNNGV. CDR3 in DNA: TGTGCCAGCAGCTTAGAGGAAGGGGGCCGCACTGAAGCTTTCTTT. Translated, it gives CASSLEEGGRTEAFF.

Regarding this clonotype: A much larger clone lies a single base off, so this may be a read error. This chain uses TRBV7-2 with TRBJ1-1, with TRBD1 matching 10 bases. With 5 bases clipped from V and 7 bases from J, the junction kept 10 bases outside the gene matches. CDR3 size: 15 residues. The germline V gene encodes CDR1 SGHTA and CDR2 FQGNSA. The DNA of the CDR3 is TGTACCAGCAGCCCGGGACAGGGGAGGGTAAATGAAGCTTTCTTT. Translating it yields CTSSPGQGRVNEAFF.

There are many counts of this clonotype. The chain employs TRBV7-2 and TRBJ2-7, with 9 bases that match TRBD1. Losses at the gene ends were 5 bases for V and 3 bases for J; bases not matched to a gene: 11. From germline, CDR1 is SGHTA and CDR2 FQGNSA. The CDR3 loop spans 16 amino acids. CDR3 protein: CASSLSDRGTLYEQYF. The CDR3 DNA sequence: TGTGCCAGCAGCCTATCGGACAGGGGAACACTCTACGAGCAGTACTTC.

The chain uses TRBV5-1 and TRBJ2-6, with unresolved D. Germline V lookup: CDR1 SGHRS, CDR2 YFSETQ. Trimming left V 2 bases short and J 0 bases short, with 12 bases between. This CDR3 has 17 residues. This CDR3 is CASSFISSGSGANVLTF. The CDR3 region has the DNA TGCGCCAGCAGCTTTATTTCCAGTGGCTCTGGGGCCAACGTCCTGACTTTC.

The V call is TRBV20-1, the J call TRBJ2-3; a possible D gene is TRBD2 (6 bases). V lost 3 bases to trimming and J lost 0 bases, with 19 bases between them. Germline V CDR1 and CDR2: DFQATT, SNEGSKA (reference sequence). The CDR3 runs to 17 residues. The CDR3 nucleotides read TGCAGTGCTAGTCTGCGGGAAACGTGGGGGAGCACAGATACGCAGTATTTT. It is translated as CSASLRETWGSTDTQYF.

Comments on this clonotype: A single base separates this from a much larger clone, so it may be a read error. The chain uses TRBV19 and TRBJ2-1; TRBD1 aligns across 9 bases. V lost 3 bases to trimming and J lost 8 bases; unmatched junction nucleotides: 8. From germline, CDR1 is LNHDA and CDR2 SQIVND (reference sequence). The CDR3 covers 15 residues. CDR3 bases: TGTGCCAGTAGTATCACAGGGACAGGGAACGATGAGCAGTTCTTC. This sequence encodes CASSITGTGNDEQFF. Drawing the rest from reference TRBV19 and TRBJ2-1, the complete variable domain is DGGITQSPKYLFRKEGQNVTLSCEQNLNHDAMYWYRQDPGQGLRLIYYSQIVNDFQKGDIAEGYSVSREKKESFPLTVTSAQKNPTAFYLCASSITGTGNDEQFFGPGTRLTVL.

This clonotype appeared many times. This chain joins TRBV7-2 and TRBJ2-3; 7 nucleotides align to TRBD2. The V segment lost 2 bases and the J segment 6 bases; nucleotides outside the gene matches: 2. Germline assignment: CDR1 SGHTA and CDR2 FQGNSA. The CDR3 loop spans 13 amino acids. The CDR3 sequence: CASSLTGGDTQYF. CDR3 bases: TGTGCCAGCAGCTTAACCGGGGGGGATACGCAGTATTTT.